These 25 T cell receptor beta chains share one sample of origin, sequenced in a study of blood T cell repertoires in COVID-19. Produced via immunoSEQ multiplex PCR; TCRdb's table is partial and in-frame only. The data show over 65,000 clones, about 93% seen once. The sequencing input was peripheral blood. These receptors came from a woman aged 80 or older with acute or convalescent COVID-19.

This chain uses TRBV9 with TRBJ1-3; D remains ambiguous. CDR1 is SGDLS, CDR2 YYNGEE, per germline. V shed 4 bases and J shed 0 bases, with 11 bases lying between them. This CDR3 region has 15 residues. CDR3 bases: TGTGCCAGCAGCCCCGGGCGGGGCTCTGGAAACACCATATATTTT. Amino acid sequence: CASSPGRGSGNTIYF. The full variable domain, in which reference TRBV9 and TRBJ1-3 provide the parts outside the CDR3, is DSGVTQTPKHLITATGQRVTLRCSPRSGDLSVYWYQQSLDQGLQFLIQYYNGEERAKGNILERFSAQQFPDLHSELNLSSLELGDSALYFCASSPGRGSGNTIYFGEGSWLTVV.

This chain links TRBV7-9 with TRBJ1-2; maybe TRBD1 (6 bases). The CDR3 has 14 residues. Trimming stripped 5 bases from V and 7 bases from J, with 17 bases between. Germline CDR1 reads SEHNR; CDR2 reads FQNEAQ (reference sequence). This CDR3 is CASSAHRVIGGYTF. The CDR3 DNA reads as TGTGCCAGCAGCGCTCACAGGGTAATTGGTGGCTACACCTTC. The full variable domain, its missing parts supplied by reference TRBV7-9 and TRBJ1-2, is DTGVSQNPRHKITKRGQNVTFRCDPISEHNRLYWYRQTLGQGPEFLTYFQNEAQLEKSRLLSDRFSAERPKGSFSTLEIQRTEQGDSAMYLCASSAHRVIGGYTFGSGTRLTVV.

The chain is built from TRBV7-2 and TRBJ1-2; 7 nucleotides match TRBD1. J was trimmed by 1 base and V by 5 bases; bases with no gene match: 1. Germline CDR1 reads SGHTA; CDR2 reads FQGNSA. CDR3 length: 13 amino acids. The CDR3 spells CASSRQGNYGYTF. The CDR3 DNA reads as TGTGCCAGCAGCCGACAGGGTAACTATGGCTACACCTTC. Combining the CDR3 with reference TRBV7-2 and TRBJ1-2 gives the whole variable domain GAGVSQSPSNKVTEKGKDVELRCDPISGHTALYWYRQSLGQGLEFLIYFQGNSAPDKSGLPSDRFSAERTGGSVSTLTIQRTQQEDSAVYLCASSRQGNYGYTFGSGTRLTVV.

V gene TRBV2 combines with J gene TRBJ2-7; 11 bases agree with TRBD1. From germline, CDR1 is SNHLY and CDR2 FYNNEI. CDR3 length: 15 residues. With 5 bases clipped from V and 3 bases from J, the junction kept 6 bases outside the gene matches. In nucleotides, the CDR3 is TGTGCCAGCAGTTCTCCGGGACAGGGGGTCTACGAGCAGTACTTC. This sequence encodes CASSSPGQGVYEQYF.

The rearrangement links TRBV13 to TRBJ2-5, with TRBD2 matching 16 bases. The trim removed 5 bases at V and 5 bases at J, leaving 5 bases unmatched. The length of the CDR3 is 16 residues. From germline, CDR1 is PRHDT and CDR2 FYEKMQ (reference sequence). The CDR3 bases are TGTGCCAGCAGCATGGGACTAGCGGGAGGGCAGGAGACCCAGTACTTC. Translated: CASSMGLAGGQETQYF. The complete variable domain, with remaining parts taken from reference TRBV13 and TRBJ2-5, reads AAGVIQSPRHLIKEKRETATLKCYPIPRHDTVYWYQQGPGQDPQFLISFYEKMQSDKGSIPDRFSAQQFSDYHSELNMSSLELGDSALYFCASSMGLAGGQETQYFGPGTRLLVL.

The chain has TRBV29-1 and TRBJ1-6; 9 bases line up with TRBD1. V lost 6 bases, J lost 6 bases, and 6 bases stayed unmatched. The V gene's germline CDR1 is SQVTM and CDR2 ANQGSEA. CDR3 length: 14 residues. The CDR3: CSVRTGAGNSPLHF. Written as DNA, the CDR3 is TGCAGCGTGCGGACAGGGGCTGGTAATTCACCCCTCCACTTT.

The rearrangement joins TRBV4-1 to TRBJ1-1, with TRBD1 matching 8 bases. The CDR3 totals 15 residues. J was trimmed by 1 base and V by 3 bases; bases with no gene match: 4. Germline CDR1 reads MGHRA; CDR2 reads YSYEKL. This CDR3 reads CASSHRTGRNTEAFF. The CDR3 DNA follows: TGCGCCAGCAGCCACCGGACAGGGAGGAACACTGAAGCTTTCTTT.

V usage is TRBV5-1 and J usage is TRBJ2-1; weak D call: TRBD1 (6 bases). V was shortened by 3 bases and J by 1 base, with 8 bases between the two germline ends. This CDR3 region has 14 residues. Germline V gene sequence: CDR1 SGHRS, CDR2 YFSETQ. The CDR3 region has the DNA TGCGCCAGCAGCTGGGACACGTCCTACAATGAGCAGTTCTTC. The encoded protein is CASSWDTSYNEQFF.

The chain uses TRBV9 and TRBJ2-3, with 8 positions matching TRBD2. The germline V gene has CDR1 SGDLS and CDR2 YYNGEE. The J segment lost 4 bases and the V segment lost 0 bases, leaving 7 bases of the junction unmatched. The CDR3 is 16 amino acids. The CDR3 region is CASSVGRGGAPDTQYF. The CDR3 DNA reads TGTGCCAGCAGCGTAGGTCGGGGGGGCGCCCCAGATACGCAGTATTTT.

This chain joins TRBV4-1 and TRBJ2-5, with D maybe TRBD1 (6 bases). Between the trimmed V and J ends, which lost 0 bases and 5 bases, there was a span of 13 bases. CDR1 is MGHRA and CDR2 is YSYEKL in the germline V gene. There are 15 residues in the CDR3. This CDR3 is CASSQDWARGETQYF. The CDR3 DNA reads TGCGCCAGCAGCCAAGACTGGGCTAGGGGGGAGACCCAGTACTTC.

CDR3 protein: CASSYSYRADQPQHF. In DNA form, the CDR3 reads TGTGCCAGCAGTTACTCTTACAGGGCGGATCAGCCCCAGCATTTT. J is TRBJ1-5 and V is TRBV6-6; possible D gene TRBD1, 6 bases. Germline CDR1 and CDR2: MNHNY and SVGAGI (reference sequence). Trimming stripped 0 bases from V and 5 bases from J, with 11 bases between. The CDR3 sequence is 15 residues long.

V usage is TRBV5-1 and J usage is TRBJ2-7, with 11 nucleotides matching TRBD2. Germline loops: CDR1 SGHRS, CDR2 YFSETQ. J gave up 6 bases and V 0 bases, and 5 bases lay outside the gene matches. The CDR3 is made up of 15 amino acids. The CDR3 here is CASSLATSGAGEQYF. DNA of the CDR3: TGCGCCAGCAGCTTGGCGACTAGCGGGGCGGGCGAGCAGTACTTC.

This clone appeared a single time. J is TRBJ2-1 and V is TRBV5-4; 14 bases match TRBD2. The V gene's germline CDR1 is SGHNT and CDR2 YYREEE (reference sequence). The CDR3 sequence is 15 residues long. The ends lost 3 bases at V and 7 bases at J; junction bases unmatched: 3. The CDR3 coding sequence is TGTGCCAGCAGCTGGACTAGCGGGGGGCAGAATGAGCAGTTCTTC. As protein: CASSWTSGGQNEQFF. Complete variable domain (other parts from reference TRBV5-4 and TRBJ2-1): ETGVTQSPTHLIKTRGQQVTLRCSSQSGHNTVSWYQQALGQGPQFIFQYYREEENGRGNFPPRFSGLQFPNYSSELNVNALELDDSALYLCASSWTSGGQNEQFFGPGTRLTVL.

V and J are TRBV3-1 (or the pseudogene TRBV3-2) and TRBJ2-1; the match to TRBD1 covers 10 bases. V was clipped by 6 bases and J by 8 bases; unmatched bases: 10. Germline V gene data show CDR1 as LGHDT and CDR2 as YNNKEL (reference sequence). This CDR3 has 15 amino acids. CDR3 sequence (DNA): TGTGCCAGCAGATCCCGGGACAGGGGCCCTGATGAGCAGTTCTTC. Its protein is CASRSRDRGPDEQFF.

The chain links TRBV29-1 to TRBJ2-2, with D hard to call. CDR3 length equals 14 residues. V lost 7 bases and J lost 2, with 14 bases in between. The germline V gene has CDR1 SQVTM and CDR2 ANQGSEA. CDR3 loop: CSAKPYANTGELFF. CDR3 DNA: TGCAGCGCAAAGCCGTATGCAAACACCGGGGAGCTGTTTTTT.

The J gene is TRBJ1-1, the V gene TRBV7-7, with 7 bases lining up with TRBD1. Germline V CDR1 and CDR2: SSHAT, FNYEAQ (reference sequence). This CDR3 spans 14 amino acids. V was pared by 3 bases and J by 6 bases, with 7 bases of the junction left unmatched. The CDR3 sequence: CASSFGTTGPEAFF. CDR3 nucleotide sequence: TGTGCCAGCAGCTTCGGAACGACAGGGCCTGAAGCTTTCTTT. Full variable domain (rest looked up from reference TRBV7-7 and TRBJ1-1): GAGVSQSPRYKVTKRGQDVTLRCDPISSHATLYWYQQALGQGPEFLTYFNYEAQPDKSGLPSDRFSAERPEGSISTLTIQRTEQRDSAMYRCASSFGTTGPEAFFGQGTRLTVV.

The gene calls are TRBV7-6 and TRBJ2-5, with D possibly matching TRBD1 (6 bases). V gave up 3 bases and J gave up 5 bases, with 13 bases separating them. CDR1 is SGHVS and CDR2 is FNYEAQ in the germline V gene. CDR3 length: 14 residues. CDR3 DNA sequence: TGTGCCAGCAGCTTGGGCAGGGGAAGGGAGACCCAGTACTTC. Translating it yields CASSLGRGRETQYF.

A word on this clone: The sample contains more than one DNA sequence encoding this CDR3. The rearrangement uses TRBV12-3 or TRBV12-4 and TRBJ1-2; D may be TRBD1 (5 bases). V was clipped by 3 bases and J by 5 bases, with 10 bases between them. The CDR3 extends over 13 amino acids. The CDR3 protein is CASSLGQGYGYTF. In DNA form, the CDR3 reads TGTGCCAGCAGTTTGGGGCAGGGATATGGCTACACCTTC.

V gene TRBV4-2 combines with J gene TRBJ2-3; tentative D call: TRBD2 (5 bases). The length of the CDR3 is 16 residues. Germline V lookup: CDR1 LGHNA, CDR2 YNFKEQ. V shed 3 bases and J shed 1 base, with 14 bases lying between them. CDR3 in amino acids: CASSQGRGLGTDTQYF. In DNA form, the CDR3 reads TGTGCCAGCAGCCAGGGTCGAGGACTCGGCACAGATACGCAGTATTTT.

The gene calls are TRBV10-2 and TRBJ1-6; TRBD1 aligns across 10 bases. The ends lost 6 bases at V and 10 bases at J; junction bases unmatched: 6. The CDR3 runs 14 residues. The V gene's germline CDR1 is WSHSY and CDR2 SAAADI. CDR3 in DNA: TGCGCCAGCAGAAGCGACAGGGGGCAGTCACCCCTCCACTTT. Protein sequence: CASRSDRGQSPLHF.

The chain joins TRBV18 to TRBJ1-5; D possibly corresponds to TRBD1 (6 bases). Trimming pared 3 bases from V and 7 bases from J, leaving 10 bases between. The CDR3 contains 13 residues. Looked up from germline, CDR1 is KGHSH and CDR2 is LQKENI. CDR3 residues: CASSPDRNQPQHF. The CDR3 nucleotides are TGTGCCAGCTCACCGGACAGAAACCAGCCCCAGCATTTT.

This clone showed up just a few times. The CDR3: CATSTNRVRNEKLFF. In DNA form, the CDR3 reads TGTGCCACCAGCACCAACAGGGTGAGGAATGAAAAACTGTTTTTT. The rearrangement uses TRBV15 and TRBJ1-4; a weak D match, TRBD1 (6 bases). The CDR3 contains 15 residues. Trimming took off 4 bases at V and 5 bases at J, with 14 bases between the two ends. Germline V CDR1 and CDR2: LNHNV, YYDKDF (reference sequence).

The V and J genes are TRBV9 and TRBJ1-1, with TRBD1 as a possible D gene (6 bases). CDR1 and CDR2 (germline): SGDLS, YYNGEE. Trimming removed 3 bases at V and 1 base at J, with 10 bases between. The CDR3 has 14 amino acids. CDR3 nucleotide sequence: TGTGCCAGCAGCGGCAGGGGAGCGAACACTGAAGCTTTCTTT. Amino acids: CASSGRGANTEAFF.

This rearrangement joins TRBV18 to TRBJ1-4, with 8 bases lining up with TRBD1. J gave up 2 bases and V 4 bases, and 9 bases lay outside the gene matches. CDR3 length equals 17 residues. CDR1 and CDR2 (germline): KGHSH, LQKENI. For the CDR3, the DNA is TGTGCCAGCTCACTCCGGGACAGGCAGGGGACTAATGAAAAACTGTTTTTT. Its protein product is CASSLRDRQGTNEKLFF.

This chain connects TRBV6-6 to TRBJ1-5, with no clear D. This CDR3 contains 15 residues. CDR1 MNHNY and CDR2 SVGAGI come from the germline V gene (reference sequence). Trimming shortened V by 0 bases and J by 7 bases, and 13 bases separated the two germline ends. The CDR3 reads CASSYSGLPRQPQHF. The CDR3 DNA is TGTGCCAGCAGTTACTCCGGTCTCCCCCGACAGCCCCAGCATTTT.